A selection of T cell receptor beta chains follows, all from one sample in a study. TCRdb recomputed calls from the RT-PCR reads with MiXCR, one row per CDR3 protein. The sample carries fewer than 800,000 distinct CDR3 sequences, more than 13% recorded once. The sequenced sample consisted of memory CD4+ T cells from blood. These receptors originate from a female donor in good health, serving as a healthy control. The CDR3 runs from the conserved cysteine through the conserved F or W. Each record gives: J gene, V gene, D gene, CDR3 length, CDR3 protein. The D gene is left open where the match is weak.

j_gene: TRBJ2-7; v_gene: TRBV29-1; d_gene: TRBD1; len: 14; CDR3aa: CSVDRSGQSYEQYF
j_gene: TRBJ1-1; v_gene: TRBV28; d_gene: TRBD1; len: 12; CDR3aa: CATNPDRAEAFF
j_gene: TRBJ2-3; v_gene: TRBV20-1; d_gene: TRBD2; len: 15; CDR3aa: CSARRTSGRWDTQYF
j_gene: TRBJ1-1; v_gene: TRBV6-1; d_gene: -; len: 15; CDR3aa: CASSRGGEWDTEAFF
j_gene: TRBJ2-2; v_gene: TRBV5-1; d_gene: -; len: 13; CDR3aa: CASTTGDTGELFF
j_gene: TRBJ1-5; v_gene: TRBV20-1; d_gene: -; len: 14; CDR3aa: CSASPRTYAEPQHF
j_gene: TRBJ2-6; v_gene: TRBV6-1; d_gene: -; len: 16; CDR3aa: CASSELRVAGANVLTF
j_gene: TRBJ2-7; v_gene: TRBV6-6; d_gene: TRBD2; len: 15; CDR3aa: CASSYEAGAGYEQYF
j_gene: TRBJ1-5; v_gene: TRBV12-3/TRBV12-4; d_gene: TRBD1; len: 13; CDR3aa: CASNRGILQPQHF
j_gene: TRBJ1-2; v_gene: TRBV4-3; d_gene: -; len: 16; CDR3aa: CASSQERGAPVYGYTF
j_gene: TRBJ2-1; v_gene: TRBV11-2; d_gene: TRBD2; len: 15; CDR3aa: CASSVTSGALGEQFF
j_gene: TRBJ1-4; v_gene: TRBV5-1; d_gene: -; len: 14; CDR3aa: CASSLTATNEKLFF
j_gene: TRBJ2-4; v_gene: TRBV6-5; d_gene: -; len: 14; CDR3aa: CAIQQGVPKNIQYF
j_gene: TRBJ2-7; v_gene: TRBV10-3; d_gene: -; len: 16; CDR3aa: CAISEETGWSSYEQYF
j_gene: TRBJ1-2; v_gene: TRBV20-1; d_gene: TRBD1; len: 14; CDR3aa: CSAVGQGALFGYTF
j_gene: TRBJ2-5; v_gene: TRBV20-1; d_gene: -; len: 12; CDR3aa: CSARNDRETQYF
j_gene: TRBJ2-5; v_gene: TRBV6-5; d_gene: -; len: 15; CDR3aa: CASSATGTSVETQYF
j_gene: TRBJ2-7; v_gene: TRBV7-9; d_gene: -; len: 13; CDR3aa: CASSFPNTYEQYF
j_gene: TRBJ2-1; v_gene: TRBV5-1; d_gene: TRBD1; len: 15; CDR3aa: CASSITGGSQGEQFF
j_gene: TRBJ2-1; v_gene: TRBV29-1; d_gene: -; len: 15; CDR3aa: CSVEGGISSYNEQFF
j_gene: TRBJ2-5; v_gene: TRBV5-1; d_gene: -; len: 15; CDR3aa: CASSEGHGYQETQYF
j_gene: TRBJ1-2; v_gene: TRBV29-1; d_gene: -; len: 13; CDR3aa: CSVQPSGREFYTF
j_gene: TRBJ2-7; v_gene: TRBV7-2; d_gene: -; len: 15; CDR3aa: CASGTGGGGYYEQYF
j_gene: TRBJ2-1; v_gene: TRBV5-4; d_gene: -; len: 15; CDR3aa: CASSPGWSSYNEQFF
j_gene: TRBJ2-7; v_gene: TRBV20-1; d_gene: TRBD1; len: 13; CDR3aa: CSARRGTGDEQYF
j_gene: TRBJ1-5; v_gene: TRBV11-1; d_gene: TRBD1; len: 13; CDR3aa: CASSQGAEQPQHF
j_gene: TRBJ1-2; v_gene: TRBV4-3; d_gene: -; len: 16; CDR3aa: CASSQDGELANYGYTF
j_gene: TRBJ2-2; v_gene: TRBV24-1; d_gene: -; len: 15; CDR3aa: CATSDPGQHTGELFF
j_gene: TRBJ2-1; v_gene: TRBV7-2; d_gene: -; len: 12; CDR3aa: CASSHGINEQFF
j_gene: TRBJ2-7; v_gene: TRBV4-2; d_gene: TRBD1; len: 16; CDR3aa: CASSQGAGTGGQEQYF
j_gene: TRBJ2-5; v_gene: TRBV7-2; d_gene: TRBD1; len: 15; CDR3aa: CASSLGGQGRETQYF
j_gene: TRBJ2-1; v_gene: TRBV20-1; d_gene: -; len: 13; CDR3aa: CSAGDPWGNEQFF
j_gene: TRBJ2-1; v_gene: TRBV7-8; d_gene: -; len: 16; CDR3aa: CASSFQGVLSYNEQFF
j_gene: TRBJ2-1; v_gene: TRBV3-1; d_gene: -; len: 16; CDR3aa: CASSQPRAGGYNEQFF
j_gene: TRBJ2-5; v_gene: TRBV5-1; d_gene: TRBD1; len: 14; CDR3aa: CASSPGQGQETQYF
j_gene: TRBJ2-2; v_gene: TRBV10-3; d_gene: TRBD1; len: 17; CDR3aa: CAISNQAGQGAFGELFF
j_gene: TRBJ2-1; v_gene: TRBV20-1; d_gene: TRBD1; len: 13; CDR3aa: CSARGQGFNEQFF
j_gene: TRBJ2-5; v_gene: TRBV12-3/TRBV12-4; d_gene: TRBD1; len: 15; CDR3aa: CASSFVGTGLETQYF
j_gene: TRBJ2-4; v_gene: TRBV20-1; d_gene: -; len: 11; CDR3aa: CSASMRDIQYF
j_gene: TRBJ2-2; v_gene: TRBV5-1; d_gene: -; len: 14; CDR3aa: CASSLRGGPWELFF
j_gene: TRBJ2-7; v_gene: TRBV20-1; d_gene: -; len: 14; CDR3aa: CSATHMTATYEQYF
j_gene: TRBJ2-2; v_gene: TRBV7-2; d_gene: TRBD2; len: 14; CDR3aa: CASKRGYITGELFF